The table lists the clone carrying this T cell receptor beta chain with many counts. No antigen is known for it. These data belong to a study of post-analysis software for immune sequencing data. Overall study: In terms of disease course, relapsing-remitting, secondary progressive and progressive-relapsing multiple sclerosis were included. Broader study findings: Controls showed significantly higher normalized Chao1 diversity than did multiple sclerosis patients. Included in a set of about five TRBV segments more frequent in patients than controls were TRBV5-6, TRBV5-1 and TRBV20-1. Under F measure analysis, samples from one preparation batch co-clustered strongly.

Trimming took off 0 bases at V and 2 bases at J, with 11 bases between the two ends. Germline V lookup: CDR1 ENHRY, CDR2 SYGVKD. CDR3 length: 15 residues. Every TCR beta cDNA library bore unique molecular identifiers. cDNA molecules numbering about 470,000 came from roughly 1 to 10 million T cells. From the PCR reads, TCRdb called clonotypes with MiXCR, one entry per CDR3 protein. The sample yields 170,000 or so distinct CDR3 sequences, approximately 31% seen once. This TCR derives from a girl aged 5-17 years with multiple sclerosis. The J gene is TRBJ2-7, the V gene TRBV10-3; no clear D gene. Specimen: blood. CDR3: CAISESLQTAYEQYF. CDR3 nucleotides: TGTGCCATCAGTGAGTCGCTACAGACCGCCTACGAGCAGTACTTC.